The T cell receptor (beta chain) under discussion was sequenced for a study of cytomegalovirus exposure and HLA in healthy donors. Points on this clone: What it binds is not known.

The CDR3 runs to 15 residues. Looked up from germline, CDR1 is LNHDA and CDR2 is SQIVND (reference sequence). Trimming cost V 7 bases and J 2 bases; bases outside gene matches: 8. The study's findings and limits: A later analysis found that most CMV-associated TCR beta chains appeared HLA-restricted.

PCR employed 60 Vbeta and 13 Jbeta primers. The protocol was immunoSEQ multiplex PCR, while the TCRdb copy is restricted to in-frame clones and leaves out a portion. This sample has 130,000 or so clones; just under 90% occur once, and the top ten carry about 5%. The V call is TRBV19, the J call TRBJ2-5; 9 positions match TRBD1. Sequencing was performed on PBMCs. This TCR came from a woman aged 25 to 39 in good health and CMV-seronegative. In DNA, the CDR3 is TGTGCCAGTAAAGTAGGGACAGGGTTACAAGAGACCCAGTACTTC. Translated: CASKVGTGLQETQYF.